This T cell receptor beta chain was retrieved from a study of blood T cell repertoires in COVID-19. As for the study in general: The United States, Italy and Spain were the sources of the acute and convalescent COVID-19 samples.

Sequenced by immunoSEQ multiplex PCR; TCRdb stores in-frame clones only, minus some. The data show 35,000 to 45,000 clones, just over 85% seen once. Germline CDR1 MGHRA, CDR2 YSYEKL. V was clipped by 1 base and J by 2 bases, with 12 bases between them. This CDR3 is 15 amino acids long. The receptor was isolated from a man aged 40-49 years with active COVID-19. The sample comprised peripheral blood. The rearrangement uses TRBV4-1 and TRBJ2-7; maybe TRBD1 (5 bases). The CDR3 sequence is CASSQGGDVAYEQYF. The CDR3 DNA reads TGCGCCAGCAGCCAAGGGGGCGACGTTGCCTACGAGCAGTACTTC.